There are many counts of the clone carrying this T cell receptor beta chain. Its antigen is not identified. The source of the sample is a study of T-cell reconstitution after alpha-beta-depleted transplantation in children. Regarding the study as a whole: Certain patients had high TCRbeta diversity at day 60, and it came from recipient T cells and thymic progenitors that survived. Roughly two months post-transplant, alpha-beta T cells reportedly originated from several hundred graft clones that had expanded. By one year post-transplant, T-cell counts and diversity largely arose from T cells that were newly produced.

Unique molecular identifiers tagged the TCRbeta library. One entry per CDR3 protein, called by TCRdb with MiXCR from the PCR reads. The data hold 60,000 to 70,000 distinct CDR3 sequences, with just under 5% observed a single time. This sequence originates from a boy less than two years old who had a stem cell transplant for acute myeloid leukemia, so the T cells may come from the graft donor. The sequenced sample was PBMCs, mostly from graft donor cells, obtained 180 days after TCRalphabeta/CD19-depleted stem cell transplant.

CDR3 coding DNA: TGTGCCAGCAGCCAAGAAAGCAGGGGGGGCACAGATACGCAGTATTTT. It codes for CASSQESRGGTDTQYF. The rearrangement links TRBV4-2 to TRBJ2-3; possible D gene TRBD1, 7 bases. The germline CDR1 and CDR2 sequences are LGHNA and YNFKEQ. This CDR3 is 16 amino acids long. Trimming shortened V by 0 bases and J by 1 base, and 11 bases separated the two germline ends.